This entry lists 16 T cell receptor beta chains sequenced from one sample in a study of blood T cell repertoires in COVID-19. Clones were sequenced by immunoSEQ multiplex PCR, and TCRdb holds only the in-frame ones, with some missing. The sample yields almost 95,000 clones, about 70% seen once. Sequenced sample: peripheral blood. These TCRs come from a woman aged 55-70 years in a cohort sampled during active or convalescent COVID-19.

V and J are TRBV9 and TRBJ2-3, with D perhaps matching TRBD1 (6 bases). The CDR3 length is 14 residues. Between the trimmed V and J ends, which lost 4 bases and 2 bases, there was a span of 11 bases. CDR1 and CDR2 from the germline V gene are SGDLS and YYNGEE. CDR3: CASSIRQDTDTQYF. CDR3 sequence (DNA): TGTGCCAGCAGCATAAGACAGGACACAGATACGCAGTATTTT. The whole variable domain, filled in from reference TRBV9 and TRBJ2-3, reads DSGVTQTPKHLITATGQRVTLRCSPRSGDLSVYWYQQSLDQGLQFLIQYYNGEERAKGNILERFSAQQFPDLHSELNLSSLELGDSALYFCASSIRQDTDTQYFGPGTRLTVL.

The rearrangement links TRBV4-3 to TRBJ1-5; TRBD1 aligns across 8 bases. In germline, CDR1 is LGHNA, CDR2 YSLEER. Trimming cost V 1 base and J 4 bases; bases outside gene matches: 0. The CDR3 has 14 amino acids. The CDR3 loop is CASSQGTGNQPQHF. In DNA, the CDR3 is TGCGCCAGCAGCCAAGGGACAGGGAATCAGCCCCAGCATTTT.

The J gene is TRBJ2-5, the V gene TRBV5-1, with TRBD1 as a possible D gene (5 bases). Trimming shortened V by 0 bases and J by 0 bases, and 15 bases separated the two germline ends. This CDR3 has 17 residues. Germline CDR1 is SGHRS and CDR2 is YFSETQ. CDR3 sequence (DNA): TGCGCCAGCAGCTTGGCCAAGGGGCAGCCTAACCAAGAGACCCAGTACTTC. It codes for CASSLAKGQPNQETQYF.

This chain links TRBV3-1 (or the pseudogene TRBV3-2) with TRBJ2-7, with D maybe TRBD1 (6 bases). This CDR3 has 15 residues. V shed 5 bases and J shed 0 bases, with 14 bases lying between them. Germline CDR1 and CDR2: LGHDT and YNNKEL (reference sequence). The CDR3 protein is CASSNLGARSYEQYF. DNA for the CDR3: TGTGCCAGCAGCAACCTGGGGGCTCGCTCCTACGAGCAGTACTTC.

The V call is TRBV30, the J call TRBJ1-1; possible D gene TRBD1, 6 bases. This CDR3 contains 15 residues. Between the trimmed V and J ends, which lost 0 bases and 4 bases, there was a span of 15 bases. CDR1 GTSNPN and CDR2 SVGIG come from the germline V gene (reference sequence). CDR3 sequence reads: CAWSVKAGASTEAFF. CDR3 in DNA: TGTGCCTGGAGTGTAAAGGCAGGGGCTTCCACTGAAGCTTTCTTT.

On this clone itself: Other DNA variants within this sample encode the same CDR3. The J gene is TRBJ2-2, the V gene TRBV5-1, with 7 nucleotides matching TRBD2. Germline V CDR1 and CDR2: SGHRS, YFSETQ. The CDR3 spans 15 residues. After removal of 1 base from V and 5 bases from J, the junction contained 5 bases not matched to a gene. DNA of the CDR3: TGCGCCAGCAGCTTGCGTACTAGCGTAACCGGGGAGCTGTTTTTT. This translates into CASSLRTSVTGELFF.

The chain couples TRBV21-1 to TRBJ2-1; the table's D call TRBD2 went unverified against the DNA. TRBV21-1 is classified as a pseudogene. This CDR3 spans 15 amino acids. The CDR3 loop is CASSKRGASYNEQFF. The CDR3 DNA reads TGTGCCAGCAGCAAACGGGGGGCATCCTACAATGAGCAGTTCTTC.

This rearrangement joins TRBV12-3 or TRBV12-4 to TRBJ2-1; weak D call: TRBD1 (6 bases). CDR3 length: 12 amino acids. V was trimmed by 7 bases and J by 7 bases, leaving 11 bases between them. The CDR3 spells CASTQQGNEQFF. CDR3 nucleotides: TGTGCCAGCACCCAACAGGGAAATGAGCAGTTCTTC.

In DNA, the CDR3 is TGCGCCAGCAGCCAAGAGGGGGCCACCGGGGAGCTGTTTTTT. Translated: CASSQEGATGELFF. V usage is TRBV4-3 and J usage is TRBJ2-2; TRBD1 might be the D (6 bases). This CDR3 spans 14 amino acids. V dropped 0 bases and J dropped 4 bases, with 6 bases sitting between them. CDR1 is LGHNA, CDR2 YSLEER, per germline.

The chain links TRBV24-1 to TRBJ2-5; 9 bases are a match to TRBD2. The CDR3 length is 16 residues. CDR1 and CDR2 (germline): KGHDR, SFDVKD. V shed 2 bases, J shed 5 bases, and the junction held 8 bases outside the gene matches. The CDR3 DNA reads TGTGCCACCAGTGATTCCCGCGGGGGGGTAGGGGAGACCCAGTACTTC. Its protein is CATSDSRGGVGETQYF.

This chain links TRBV4-1 with TRBJ2-7; D not certain. The CDR3 has 13 residues. Germline V lookup: CDR1 MGHRA, CDR2 YSYEKL. Trimming stripped 3 bases from V and 4 bases from J, with 10 bases between. This CDR3 reads CASSQAPRYEQYF. CDR3 in DNA: TGCGCCAGCAGCCAGGCCCCTAGGTACGAGCAGTACTTC.

This clone has only one observation. The chain employs TRBV19 and TRBJ1-4; tentatively, D is TRBD1 (6 bases). The V gene lost 5 bases and the J gene lost 3 bases, with 16 bases spanning the gap. The CDR3 runs to 16 residues. Germline-derived CDR1 and CDR2 are LNHDA and SQIVND (reference sequence). CDR3 sequence reads: CASSQHRTASNEKLFF. DNA for the CDR3: TGTGCCAGTAGTCAACACCGGACAGCCTCTAATGAAAAACTGTTTTTT. Combining the CDR3 with reference TRBV19 and TRBJ1-4 gives the whole variable domain DGGITQSPKYLFRKEGQNVTLSCEQNLNHDAMYWYRQDPGQGLRLIYYSQIVNDFQKGDIAEGYSVSREKKESFPLTVTSAQKNPTAFYLCASSQHRTASNEKLFFGSGTQLSVL.

The V gene is TRBV6-6, the J gene TRBJ1-1; TRBD1 matches 8 bases. This CDR3 is 14 amino acids long. Germline CDR1 MNHNY, CDR2 SVGAGI (reference sequence). The ends lost 2 bases at V and 5 bases at J; junction bases unmatched: 4. The CDR3 bases are TGTGCCAGCAGTTACCAGGGGGCTGGGACTGAAGCTTTCTTT. It yields the protein CASSYQGAGTEAFF.

The genes are TRBV5-1 and TRBJ1-1, with D possibly matching TRBD1 (6 bases). Trimming left V 0 bases short and J 0 bases short, with 9 bases between. Germline CDR1 is SGHRS and CDR2 is YFSETQ. The CDR3 spans 15 residues. The CDR3 protein is CASSLGRGMNTEAFF. The CDR3 DNA follows: TGCGCCAGCAGCTTGGGAAGGGGGATGAACACTGAAGCTTTCTTT.

In its sample, this clone was seen a few times. This chain's CDR3 is CASSLGLAGATDTQYF. Written as DNA, the CDR3 is TGTGCCAGCAGCTTAGGGCTAGCGGGGGCCACAGATACGCAGTATTTT. The J gene is TRBJ2-3, the V gene TRBV7-8; 10 bases are a match to TRBD2. The CDR3 is 16 amino acids. J was trimmed by 2 bases and V by 1 base; bases with no gene match: 3. Germline V lookup: CDR1 SGHVS, CDR2 FQNEAQ. Full variable domain (rest looked up from reference TRBV7-8 and TRBJ2-3): GAGVSQSPRYKVAKRGQDVALRCDPISGHVSLFWYQQALGQGPEFLTYFQNEAQLDKSGLPSDRFFAERPEGSVSTLKIQRTQQEDSAVYLCASSLGLAGATDTQYFGPGTRLTVL.

The table lists this clone with a few counts. The CDR3 DNA follows: TGTGCCAGCAGTACGGGGAGCTCCTACGAGCAGTACTTC. This codes for CASSTGSSYEQYF. This sequence joins TRBV28 and TRBJ2-7; maybe TRBD2 (5 bases). Trimming removed 5 bases from V and 0 bases from J, with 8 bases in between. CDR1 MDHEN and CDR2 SYDVKM come from the germline V gene. The CDR3 runs to 13 residues.